This TCR beta chain was retrieved from a study of T-cell reconstitution after alpha-beta-depleted transplantation in children (TCRdb year 2016). Looking at the study overall: Using TCR repertoire profiling, the study followed T-cell immune reconstitution in a quantitative way in children after TCRalphabeta/CD19-depleted allogeneic hematopoietic cell transplantation.

On this clonotype itself: What antigen it recognizes has not been identified. No base qualities exist here, and no much larger clone lies one base off it.

This specimen's treatment or condition label, interpreted: allogeneic hematopoietic cell transplantation with graft depleted of TCRalphabeta T cells and CD19 B cells. TCRalphabeta/CD19-depleted allogeneic hematopoietic cell grafts were given to the transplant recipients, all of whom were children. The paper as a whole reports these results and caveats: The high TCRbeta diversity at day 60 in some patients was ascribed to recipient T cells and intrathymic progenitors that had survived conditioning. Over the following months the frequencies of hyperexpanded clones went down, and after one year T-cell counts and TCRbeta diversity were mostly credited to newly produced T cells. Apparently early alphabetaT-cell count recovery about two months after transplant reportedly relied on only several hundred rapidly expanded clones derived from non-depleted graft cells.

The germline V and J ends show losses of 4 bases and 7 bases respectively, and no gene match explains 11 bases of the junction. Its CDR3 holds 17 amino acids, cysteine through phenylalanine. The only DNA kept is the CDR3, 51 bases in frame from the first base. Per the germline V gene, MGHRA is the CDR1 and YSYEKL is the CDR2. The library was generated by PCR. The data were produced on an Illumina HiSeq 2500. TCR library preparation used molecular barcoding, with unique molecular identifiers applied to normalize quantification of the TCRbeta repertoire. TCRdb itself trimmed the public reads at Q25 with fastp, ran MiXCR and retained productive beta chains. Rows are combined by CDR3 protein, so each entry shows the most common genes and DNA. For this sample there are over 400,000 distinct CDR3 sequences; roughly two fifths appear just once. Of the sample, roughly a quarter is held by the ten largest clones.

The chain is made from TRBV4-1 and TRBJ2-1; 12 bases in the middle match TRBD2. Sample: PBMCs, taken before TCRalphabeta/CD19-depleted stem cell transplant. The sequence came from a girl aged 2 to 10 with aplastic anemia, due to receive a stem cell transplant. The sequenced DNA: TGCGCCAGCAGCCCCGAACCGACTAGCGGGAGAGGGAATGAGCAGTTCTTC. This gives the protein CASSPEPTSGRGNEQFF.